The 23 T cell receptor beta chains below come from one sample, sequenced in a study of T-cell reconstitution after alpha-beta-depleted transplantation in children. Unique molecular identifiers were incorporated when the TCRbeta library was constructed. In TCRdb, the PCR reads were re-called with MiXCR into one record per CDR3 protein. The sample yields approximately 250,000 distinct CDR3 sequences, about 9.6% seen once. The input for sequencing was PBMCs from the stem cell graft donor, taken from the stem cell graft. The receptors stem from a human donor who donated a stem cell graft to a child with SCID.

This clonotype was observed many times. This chain joins TRBV29-1 and TRBJ1-2; D unclear. The CDR3 covers 12 residues. V lost 6 bases and J 2 bases, leaving 10 bases between the germline ends. The germline V gene has CDR1 SQVTM and CDR2 ANQGSEA. The CDR3 DNA follows: TGCAGCGTCCCCTCGGGGAACTATGGCTACACCTTC. This encodes CSVPSGNYGYTF. Full variable domain (rest looked up from reference TRBV29-1 and TRBJ1-2): SAVISQKPSRDICQRGTSLTIQCQVDSQVTMMFWYRQQPGQSLTLIATANQGSEATYESGFVIDKFPISRPNLTFSTLTVSNMSPEDSSIYLCSVPSGNYGYTFGSGTRLTVV.

This chain joins TRBV5-1 and TRBJ2-5; 9 nucleotides align to TRBD1. The germline gives CDR1 SGHRS, CDR2 YFSETQ. The CDR3 runs to 16 residues. Trimming at V came to 3 bases and at J to 5 bases, leaving 11 bases not matched to a gene. For the CDR3, the DNA is TGCGCCAGCAGCTCCGGGACAGGGAGGGTCGGGGAGACCCAGTACTTC. Translated, it gives CASSSGTGRVGETQYF.

This clonotype was detected many times. The chain employs TRBV20-1 and TRBJ2-7, with D perhaps matching TRBD2 (6 bases). V shed 1 base and J shed 3 bases, with 16 bases lying between them. Germline loops: CDR1 DFQATT, CDR2 SNEGSKA (reference sequence). This CDR3 region has 15 residues. The CDR3 DNA reads TGCAGTGCTAGAGCAGAACCGGGACTGAGCTACGAGCAGTACTTC. It translates to CSARAEPGLSYEQYF.

This clonotype has just one count. The V call is TRBV29-1, the J call TRBJ1-2; 9 nucleotides match TRBD1. In germline, CDR1 is SQVTM, CDR2 ANQGSEA. V trimming: 4 bases; J trimming: 3 bases; junction bases outside the gene matches: 9. The CDR3 covers 15 residues. DNA of the CDR3: TGCAGCGTTGGAGGGGGACAGGGTTTTGACTATGGCTACACCTTC. As protein: CSVGGGQGFDYGYTF.

This clonotype was observed at least ten times. V usage is TRBV3-1 and J usage is TRBJ2-1, with 10 bases lining up with TRBD2. The V segment lost 4 bases and the J segment 9 bases; nucleotides outside the gene matches: 12. The germline V gene encodes CDR1 LGHDT and CDR2 YNNKEL (reference sequence). The CDR3 consists of 16 residues. For the CDR3, the DNA is TGTGCCAGCAGCCCCGGCGCCGGGACTAGCGTTAGTGAGCAGTTCTTC. This encodes CASSPGAGTSVSEQFF.

The V and J genes are TRBV6-1 and TRBJ1-3; 7 bases map to TRBD1. The CDR3 spans 17 residues. Germline lookup yields CDR1 MNHNS and CDR2 SASEGT. V shed 6 bases, J shed 6 bases, and the junction held 17 bases outside the gene matches. Here the CDR3 reads CASREPRAKGGLNTIYF. The CDR3 region has the DNA TGTGCCAGCAGAGAACCGAGGGCAAAAGGGGGCTTAAACACCATATATTTT.

This clonotype was recorded many times. The CDR3: CSARLNPGWATDTQYF. The CDR3 region has the DNA TGCAGTGCTAGACTCAACCCGGGATGGGCCACAGATACGCAGTATTTT. V is TRBV20-1 and J is TRBJ2-3; tentatively, D is TRBD2 (5 bases). Trimming stripped 2 bases from V and 2 bases from J, with 17 bases between. Germline CDR1 reads DFQATT; CDR2 reads SNEGSKA (reference sequence). The CDR3 is 16 amino acids.

This clonotype was counted many times. The V and J genes are TRBV12-3 or TRBV12-4 and TRBJ2-1; the D gene is possibly TRBD1 (5 bases). Trimming removed 4 bases at V and 10 bases at J, with 14 bases between. This CDR3 has 13 residues. For the CDR3, the DNA is TGTGCCAGCAGTTACCGGTTTGCAGGGGAGCAGTTCTTC. Its protein product is CASSYRFAGEQFF.

Many counts were recorded for this clonotype. The chain recombines TRBV7-6 with TRBJ1-6, with TRBD1 matching 8 bases. Germline V gene data show CDR1 as SGHVS and CDR2 as FNYEAQ. V shed 1 base, J shed 0 bases, and the junction held 11 bases outside the gene matches. This CDR3 has 20 residues. The CDR3 DNA is TGTGCCAGCAGCTTAGGCCCTACAGGGGGACGAAGCTCCTATAATTCACCCCTCCACTTT. Translating it yields CASSLGPTGGRSSYNSPLHF.

In its sample, this clonotype was seen many times. In nucleotides, the CDR3 is TGCGCCAGCAGCCCTCTCTCCTACAATGAGCAGTTCTTC. It encodes CASSPLSYNEQFF. This chain links TRBV5-1 with TRBJ2-1; no reliable D call. The V and J ends lost 4 bases and 0 bases respectively, with 5 bases between them. The CDR3 length is 13 residues. Looked up from germline, CDR1 is SGHRS and CDR2 is YFSETQ.

This clonotype was detected ten times or more. V and J are TRBV6-4 and TRBJ1-2; 10 nucleotides align to TRBD1. Germline V gives CDR1 MRHNA, CDR2 SNTAGT. V dropped 5 bases and J dropped 4; count of bases not matched to a gene: 4. The CDR3 runs to 14 residues. CDR3 coding DNA: TGTGCCAGCAGTCCCGGGACAGGGGCCTATGGCTACACCTTC. Its protein product is CASSPGTGAYGYTF.

This clonotype was seen ten or more times. DNA for the CDR3: TGCGCCAGCAGCTTGAGATCAGGGGAGGACTATGGCTACACCTTC. Translated: CASSLRSGEDYGYTF. The chain recombines TRBV5-1 with TRBJ1-2; D might be TRBD1 (6 bases). V was pared by 1 base and J by 3 bases, with 13 bases between. This CDR3 has 15 amino acids. The V gene's germline CDR1 is SGHRS and CDR2 YFSETQ. The entire variable domain, with the rest obtained from reference TRBV5-1 and TRBJ1-2, is as follows: KAGVTQTPRYLIKTRGQQVTLSCSPISGHRSVSWYQQTPGQGLQFLFEYFSETQRNKGNFPGRFSGRQFSNSRSEMNVSTLELGDSALYLCASSLRSGEDYGYTFGSGTRLTVV.

In its sample, this clonotype was seen many times. The CDR3 region has the DNA TGCAGCGTCTCCTATAGCGGGGGGTCAGATACGCAGTATTTT. It codes for CSVSYSGGSDTQYF. This rearrangement joins TRBV29-1 to TRBJ2-3, with 10 bases matching TRBD2. J was trimmed by 4 bases and V by 6 bases; bases with no gene match: 7. Looked up from germline, CDR1 is SQVTM and CDR2 is ANQGSEA. CDR3 length: 14 residues.

This chain joins TRBV11-2 and TRBJ2-1; TRBD2 aligns across 14 bases. Per the germline V gene, CDR1 is SGHAT and CDR2 is FQNNGV. Losses at the gene ends were 5 bases for V and 3 bases for J; bases not matched to a gene: 6. The CDR3 has 17 residues. The CDR3 DNA sequence: TGTGCCAGCAGCCTAAGGACTAGCGGGGGGTTCTACAATGAGCAGTTCTTC. Translating gives CASSLRTSGGFYNEQFF.

This clonotype came up many times. The rearrangement links TRBV12-3 or TRBV12-4 to TRBJ2-7, with D possibly being TRBD1 (5 bases). The CDR3 sequence is 14 residues long. V lost 6 bases, J lost 3 bases, and 15 bases lay in between. Here the CDR3 DNA reads TGTGCCAGCAGCCCTGGTGGGGCGGTCTACGAGCAGTACTTC. As protein: CASSPGGAVYEQYF.

This clonotype came up many times. J is TRBJ2-5 and V is TRBV5-6; D uncertain. The CDR3 is made up of 12 amino acids. The ends were cut back, 10 bases at V and 4 bases at J, with 14 bases in the middle. Germline V gene sequence: CDR1 SGHDT, CDR2 YYEEEE. CDR3 bases: TGTGCCGGTGGTTCCATGGGAGAGACCCAGTACTTC. Residues: CAGGSMGETQYF. The variable domain in full, completed from reference TRBV5-6 and TRBJ2-5, reads DAGVTQSPTHLIKTRGQQVTLRCSPKSGHDTVSWYQQALGQGPQFIFQYYEEEERQRGNFPDRFSGHQFPNYSSELNVNALLLGDSALYLCAGGSMGETQYFGPGTRLLVL.

This clonotype has a count of ten or more. The chain is built from TRBV7-9 and TRBJ2-3; a weak D match, TRBD2 (6 bases). Trimming shortened V by 2 bases and J by 1 base, and 13 bases separated the two germline ends. The CDR3 runs to 16 residues. Germline lookup yields CDR1 SEHNR and CDR2 FQNEAQ (reference sequence). The CDR3: CASSLPPGVGTDTQYF. The DNA of the CDR3 is TGTGCCAGCAGCTTACCTCCGGGGGTTGGCACAGATACGCAGTATTTT.

This clonotype was detected many times. V and J are TRBV5-5 and TRBJ2-5; 7 bases line up with TRBD1. After removal of 0 bases from V and 5 bases from J, the junction contained 4 bases not matched to a gene. The CDR3 length is 14 residues. Germline-derived CDR1 and CDR2 are SGHKS and YYEKEE (reference sequence). The CDR3 protein is CASSLVWGQETQYF. The CDR3 bases are TGTGCCAGCAGCTTGGTTTGGGGACAGGAGACCCAGTACTTC. The whole variable domain, filled in from reference TRBV5-5 and TRBJ2-5, reads DAGVTQSPTHLIKTRGQQVTLRCSPISGHKSVSWYQQVLGQGPQFIFQYYEKEERGRGNFPDRFSARQFPNYSSELNVNALLLGDSALYLCASSLVWGQETQYFGPGTRLLVL.

This clonotype was seen repeatedly, ten times or more. V usage is TRBV15 and J usage is TRBJ2-7; D gene unclear. CDR1 is LNHNV and CDR2 is YYDKDF in the germline V gene (reference sequence). The CDR3 extends over 17 amino acids. The V end lost 0 bases, the J end lost 2 bases, and 17 bases lay between the germline ends. As DNA, the CDR3 is TGTGCCACCAGCAGAGAATGGCAGCCAAGTATGACCTACGAGCAGTACTTC. It encodes CATSREWQPSMTYEQYF.

This clonotype was counted many times. Written as DNA, the CDR3 is TGTGCCATCATGGCTTCGGCCATGGCGGTACGGAATACGCAGTATTTT. Its protein is CAIMASAMAVRNTQYF. The genes are TRBV10-3 and TRBJ2-3; no definite D call. The germline V and J ends were trimmed by 7 bases and 7 bases, with 24 bases remaining between them. CDR1 is ENHRY and CDR2 is SYGVKD in the germline V gene. This CDR3 is 16 amino acids long.

This clonotype has at least ten counts. V is TRBV5-1 and J is TRBJ2-7; 9 bases are shared with TRBD2. V was clipped by 4 bases and J by 2 bases; unmatched bases: 7. Germline lookup yields CDR1 SGHRS and CDR2 YFSETQ. This CDR3 is built from 15 residues. The CDR3 DNA reads as TGCGCCAGCAGCGTCGGTAGCGGGGGAACCTACGAGCAGTACTTC. This codes for CASSVGSGGTYEQYF.

In its sample, this clonotype was seen once. J is TRBJ2-3 and V is TRBV4-2; TRBD2 matches 8 bases. Germline loops: CDR1 LGHNA, CDR2 YNFKEQ. This CDR3 spans 18 amino acids. V lost 1 base, J lost 6 bases, and 15 bases stayed unmatched. Written as DNA, the CDR3 is TGTGCCAGCAGCCAAGGAATTTCCCGGGGGGGACCGGGGGATACGCAGTATTTT. It encodes CASSQGISRGGPGDTQYF.

In its sample, this clonotype was seen many times. The chain joins TRBV7-9 to TRBJ1-2; possibly TRBD1 for D (6 bases). CDR1 and CDR2 (germline): SEHNR, FQNEAQ (reference sequence). The CDR3 totals 16 residues. V shed 3 bases and J shed 3 bases, with 17 bases lying between them. The CDR3 nucleotides read TGTGCCAGCAGCTTGGCCCGGACAGCAACGGACTATGGCTACACCTTC. Translating gives CASSLARTATDYGYTF.